This TCR beta chain was documented in a study of cytomegalovirus exposure and HLA in healthy donors. Donors came from a validation cohort of approximately 110 subjects, distinct from the first 666-subject cohort. Using immunoSEQ multiplex PCR, the repertoire was profiled, and TCRdb retains in-frame clones only, with some absent. This sample has 300,000 to 350,000 clones, with over 75% found just once. Study results and caveats: Rarity characterized most TCR sequences, yet some public TCRs appeared in many donors. Associated with cytomegalovirus, according to the listing, were about 160 TCR beta chains.

Comment on this clone: Its cognate antigen is unknown.

V was clipped by 4 bases and J by 1 base, with 11 bases between them. The CDR3 covers 14 residues. In germline, CDR1 is WNHNN, CDR2 SYGVQD (reference sequence). This clonotype originated in a man under 40 in good health and CMV-seronegative. The chain combines TRBV10-1 with TRBJ2-7, with D perhaps TRBD2 (5 bases). The sequenced sample consisted of PBMCs. The CDR3, as DNA: TGCGCCAGCAGTGGGCAAGAGGGTTCCTACGAGCAGTACTTC. It is translated as CASSGQEGSYEQYF.